This entry is about one T cell receptor (beta chain). Its antigen remains unknown. In germline, CDR1 is SGHRS, CDR2 YFSETQ. This CDR3 is 14 amino acids long. These data belong to a study of T cell repertoires and HLA-DP antigens. Study-level results: Average cumulative frequency of previously undetected clones was 35% to 40% against one allele and 50% to 55% against the other.

Method: immunoSEQ multiplex PCR; TCRdb's copy keeps in-frame clones and lacks some. The sample lists about 89,000 clones, around nine tenths occurring once. The source of this sequence is a man in his forties or fifties in good health and CMV-seronegative. Sequences were obtained from CD4+ T cells from PBMCs. This chain joins TRBV5-1 and TRBJ2-5; no definite D call. The J call may be wrong; the DNA end is better matched by TRBJ2-7. CDR3 bases: TGCGCCAGCAGCTTGGCCTACGCATCCTACGAGCAGTACTTC. Protein sequence: CASSLAYASYEQYF.